This T cell receptor beta chain was recovered during a study of CD8 T cells in Susac syndrome. Whole-study findings and limits: Acknowledgment was made by the study that its TCR sequencing and HLA analysis involved a relatively small number of individuals.

The authors reverse transcribed about 0.5 to 1 ug RNA with random hexamers. TCRdb reprocessed the immunoSEQ multiplex PCR reads with MiXCR, giving one entry per CDR3 protein. The sample contains 150,000 to 200,000 distinct CDR3 sequences, roughly 95% of which appear only once. Comment on this clonotype: The antigen is unknown.

The authors sequenced TCR beta from blood CD8+ and CD4+ T cells. Negative isolation yielded the CD8+ and CD4+ T cells, while FACS enriched the TEMRA cells. Per the germline V gene, CDR1 is ENHRY and CDR2 is SYGVKD. Trimming cost V 6 bases and J 0 bases, with 9 bases left between them. The CDR3 is 15 amino acids. The rearrangement uses TRBV10-3 and TRBJ2-6; no reliable D call. The specimen sequenced was CD4+ T cells from PBMCs. The TCR was taken from a human donor with multiple sclerosis. For the CDR3, the DNA is TGTGCCATCAGCGCAGTTGGCTCTGGGGCCAACGTCCTGACTTTC. This codes for CAISAVGSGANVLTF.